This T cell receptor beta chain was captured in a study of blood T cell repertoires in COVID-19. Germline values: CDR1 SGHTA, CDR2 FQGNSA. V lost 1 base and J lost 3; bases outside the gene matches: 3. The CDR3 extends over 15 amino acids. Cohort assignment relied on participant-reported clinical history. Using immunoSEQ multiplex PCR, the repertoire was profiled, and TCRdb retains in-frame clones only, with some absent. This table has about 200,000 clones, more than 75% appearing once. This chain joins TRBV7-2 and TRBJ2-3; 8 positions match TRBD1. The sequenced sample was PBMCs or T cells enriched from blood (not recorded which). This clonotype was sampled from a man in his forties with acute COVID-19. The CDR3 loop is CASSLDRGTTDTQYF. The DNA for the CDR3 is TGTGCCAGCAGCTTAGACAGGGGGACGACAGATACGCAGTATTTT.